Sequencing of this T cell receptor (beta chain) was carried out in a study of CD8+CD57+ T cells in acquired aplastic anemia. Looking at the study overall: Each DNA sample taken from sorted CD4+ and CD8+ cells came to around 3.4 ug on average.

Genomic DNA acted as the template from which TCR beta VDJ combination and CDR3 sequence profiling were carried out. MiXCR, run by TCRdb on the reads, gives a single entry per CDR3 protein. Altogether 100,000 to 150,000 distinct CDR3 sequences are present, over 30% being singletons, with the ten largest covering over 2%. Patients who underwent sequencing had shown CD8+CD57+ cell expansion by flow cytometry. Each patient had severe acquired aplastic anemia. The study sampled blood from patients who had received no therapy. The CDR3 extends over 16 amino acids. The V end was cut by 4 bases, the J end by 0 bases, with 13 bases between. The germline V gene encodes CDR1 DFQATT and CDR2 SNEGSKA (reference sequence).

Sequenced input: sorted CD4+, CD8+, or CD8+CD57+ T cells (not recorded which) from PBMCs. The source of this sequence is a human donor with aplastic anemia. The rearrangement uses TRBV20-1 and TRBJ1-6; D gene uncertain. The DNA of the CDR3 is TGCAGTGCTACTATGGTCGTTAGCTCCTATAATTCACCCCTCCACTTT. This encodes CSATMVVSSYNSPLHF.